This T cell receptor beta chain appears in the sequencing data of a study of T cells after yellow fever vaccination. Study-level background: With SMART-Seq v4 Ultra Low Input, the fractions containing low cell numbers were prepared. General study results and limits: Reappearing after the booster were most of the clones from primary vaccination (roughly 95% CD4, approximately 88% CD8). CD4 and CD8 compartments shared a small share of clonotypes.

They built TCR cDNA with 5'RACE template switching, a step that put in a universal primer site and UMIs. TCRdb used MiXCR to reprocess the 5' RACE reads, holding one entry per CDR3 protein. The sample includes nearly 350,000 distinct CDR3 sequences, around 8.1% seen only once; the top ten take approximately 15%. In germline, CDR1 is SGHDN, CDR2 FVKESK. The CDR3 covers 16 residues. The V and J ends lost 0 bases and 2 bases, in that order; junction bases with no gene match: 5. This clonotype was counted a few times. As yet, its antigen is unknown. The material was PBMCs, obtained roughly 45 days after the first yellow fever vaccination. This chain uses TRBV14 with TRBJ2-7; 9 nucleotides agree with TRBD1. The receptor comes from a man aged 18-30 years who received the YFV17D yellow fever vaccine. As DNA, the CDR3 is TGTGCCAGCAGCCAAGAAACAGGGGGCCCTCCCTACGAGCAGTACGTC. Protein sequence: CASSQETGGPPYEQYV.